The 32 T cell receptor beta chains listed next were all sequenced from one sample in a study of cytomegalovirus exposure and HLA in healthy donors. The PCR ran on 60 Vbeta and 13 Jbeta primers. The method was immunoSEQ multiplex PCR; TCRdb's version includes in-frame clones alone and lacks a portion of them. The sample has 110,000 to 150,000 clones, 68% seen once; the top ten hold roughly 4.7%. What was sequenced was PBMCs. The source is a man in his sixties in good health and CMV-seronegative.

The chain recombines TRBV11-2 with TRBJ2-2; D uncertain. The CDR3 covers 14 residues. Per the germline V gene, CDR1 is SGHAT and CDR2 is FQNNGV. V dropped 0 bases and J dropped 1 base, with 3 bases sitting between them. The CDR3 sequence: CASSLDRNTGELFF. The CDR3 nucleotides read TGTGCCAGCAGCTTAGACAGGAACACCGGGGAGCTGTTTTTT.

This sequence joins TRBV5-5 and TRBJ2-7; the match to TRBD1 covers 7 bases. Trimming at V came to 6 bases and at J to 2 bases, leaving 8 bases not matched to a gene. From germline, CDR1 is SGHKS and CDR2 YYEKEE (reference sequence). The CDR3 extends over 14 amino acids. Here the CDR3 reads CASTLEGTAYEQYF. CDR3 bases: TGTGCCAGCACCCTAGAAGGGACAGCCTACGAGCAGTACTTC.

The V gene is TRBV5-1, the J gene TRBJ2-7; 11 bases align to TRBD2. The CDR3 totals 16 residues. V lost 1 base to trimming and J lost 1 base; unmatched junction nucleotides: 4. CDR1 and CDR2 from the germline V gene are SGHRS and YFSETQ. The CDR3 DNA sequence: TGCGCCAGCAGCTTGACGGGGACTAGCGGATCCTACGAGCAGTACTTC. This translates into CASSLTGTSGSYEQYF.

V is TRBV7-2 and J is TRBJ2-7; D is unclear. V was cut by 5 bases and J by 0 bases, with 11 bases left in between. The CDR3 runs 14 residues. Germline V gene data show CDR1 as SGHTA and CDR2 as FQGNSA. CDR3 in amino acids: CASSPESSSYEQYF. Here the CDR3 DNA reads TGTGCCAGCAGCCCGGAGAGTAGCTCCTACGAGCAGTACTTC.

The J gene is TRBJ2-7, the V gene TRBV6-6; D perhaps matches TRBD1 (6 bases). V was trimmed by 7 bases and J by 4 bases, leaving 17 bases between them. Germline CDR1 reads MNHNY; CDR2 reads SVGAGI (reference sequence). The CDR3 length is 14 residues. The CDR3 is CASIGSTGLYEQYF. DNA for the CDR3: TGTGCCAGCATCGGTTCCACAGGGCTATACGAGCAGTACTTC.

The CDR3 bases are TGTGCCAGCAGCGCCGGACAGGGGGTATACACTGAAGCTTTCTTT. Its protein product is CASSAGQGVYTEAFF. This rearrangement joins TRBV9 to TRBJ1-1; 10 bases fit TRBD1. The CDR3 extends over 15 amino acids. The junction had 5 bases not matched to a gene; V was cut back by 3 bases and J by 3 bases. Germline loops: CDR1 SGDLS, CDR2 YYNGEE.

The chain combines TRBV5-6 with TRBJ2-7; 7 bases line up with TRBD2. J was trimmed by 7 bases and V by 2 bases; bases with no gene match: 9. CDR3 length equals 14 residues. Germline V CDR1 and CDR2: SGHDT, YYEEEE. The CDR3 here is CASSFGGSDREQYF. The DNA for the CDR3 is TGTGCCAGCAGCTTCGGGGGGTCGGACCGGGAGCAGTACTTC. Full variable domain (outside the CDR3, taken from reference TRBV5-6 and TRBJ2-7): DAGVTQSPTHLIKTRGQQVTLRCSPKSGHDTVSWYQQALGQGPQFIFQYYEEEERQRGNFPDRFSGHQFPNYSSELNVNALLLGDSALYLCASSFGGSDREQYFGPGTRLTVT.

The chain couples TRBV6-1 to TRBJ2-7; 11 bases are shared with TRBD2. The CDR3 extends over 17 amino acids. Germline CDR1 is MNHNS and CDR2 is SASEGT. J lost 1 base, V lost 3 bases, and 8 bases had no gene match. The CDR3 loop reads CASSDAAGTSGSYEQYF. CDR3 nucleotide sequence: TGTGCCAGCAGTGACGCGGCCGGGACTAGCGGATCCTACGAGCAGTACTTC.

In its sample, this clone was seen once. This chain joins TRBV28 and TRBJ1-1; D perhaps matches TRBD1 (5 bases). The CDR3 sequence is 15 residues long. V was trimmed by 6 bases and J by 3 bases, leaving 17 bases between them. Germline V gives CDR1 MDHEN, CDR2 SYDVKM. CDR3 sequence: CASRSHDQGYTEAFF. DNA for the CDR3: TGTGCCAGCAGGTCCCACGATCAGGGATACACTGAAGCTTTCTTT.

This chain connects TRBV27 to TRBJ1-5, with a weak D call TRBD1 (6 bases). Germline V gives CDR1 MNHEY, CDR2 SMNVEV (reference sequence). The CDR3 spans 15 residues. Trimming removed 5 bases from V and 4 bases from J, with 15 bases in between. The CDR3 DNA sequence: TGTGCCAGCAGTCGGTGGAAGGGGGAGAATCAGCCCCAGCATTTT. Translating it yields CASSRWKGENQPQHF.

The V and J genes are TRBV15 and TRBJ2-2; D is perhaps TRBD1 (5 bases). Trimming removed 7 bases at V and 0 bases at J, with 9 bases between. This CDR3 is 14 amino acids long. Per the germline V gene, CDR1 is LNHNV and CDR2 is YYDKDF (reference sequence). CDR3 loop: CATTLQANTGELFF. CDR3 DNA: TGTGCCACCACTCTACAGGCGAACACCGGGGAGCTGTTTTTT.

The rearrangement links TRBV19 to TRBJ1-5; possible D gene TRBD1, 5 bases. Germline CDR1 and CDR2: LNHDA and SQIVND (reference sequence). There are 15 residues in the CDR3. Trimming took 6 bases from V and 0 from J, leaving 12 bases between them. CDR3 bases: TGTGCCAGTAGCCAATACAGGTATAGCAATCAGCCCCAGCATTTT. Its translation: CASSQYRYSNQPQHF.

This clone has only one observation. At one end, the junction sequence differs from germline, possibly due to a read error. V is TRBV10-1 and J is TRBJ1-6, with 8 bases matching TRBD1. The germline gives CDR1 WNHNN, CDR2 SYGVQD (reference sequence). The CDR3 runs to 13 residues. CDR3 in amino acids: CASSRDRLSPPHF. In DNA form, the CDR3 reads TGCGCCAGCAGCCGGGACAGGTTGTCACCCCCCCACTTT.

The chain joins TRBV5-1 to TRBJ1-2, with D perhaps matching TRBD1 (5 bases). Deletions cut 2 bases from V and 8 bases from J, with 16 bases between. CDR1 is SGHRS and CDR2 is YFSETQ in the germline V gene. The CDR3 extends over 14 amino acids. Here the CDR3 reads CASSFPPGREGYTF. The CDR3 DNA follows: TGCGCCAGCAGCTTTCCCCCAGGGCGAGAGGGCTACACCTTC.

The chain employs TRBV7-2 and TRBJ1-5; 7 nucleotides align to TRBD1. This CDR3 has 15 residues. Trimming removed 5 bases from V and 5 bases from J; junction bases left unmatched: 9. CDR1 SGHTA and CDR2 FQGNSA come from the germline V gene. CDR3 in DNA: TGTGCCAGCAGCATAAACAGGGGTCGGGATCAGCCCCAGCATTTT. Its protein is CASSINRGRDQPQHF.

CDR3 protein: CASSLTGGARNQPQHF. Written as DNA, the CDR3 is TGTGCCAGCTCACTGACAGGGGGCGCGCGGAATCAGCCCCAGCATTTT. The rearrangement links TRBV18 to TRBJ1-5; 10 bases line up with TRBD1. V dropped 4 bases and J dropped 4; count of bases not matched to a gene: 7. CDR3 length equals 16 residues. Per germline, CDR1 KGHSH and CDR2 LQKENI.

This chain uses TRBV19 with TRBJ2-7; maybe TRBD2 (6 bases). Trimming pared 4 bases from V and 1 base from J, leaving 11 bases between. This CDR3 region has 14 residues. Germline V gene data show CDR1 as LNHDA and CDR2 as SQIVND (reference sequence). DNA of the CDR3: TGTGCCAGTAGTAAGGTAGCGGATTCCTACGAGCAGTACTTC. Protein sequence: CASSKVADSYEQYF. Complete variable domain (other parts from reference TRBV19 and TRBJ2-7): DGGITQSPKYLFRKEGQNVTLSCEQNLNHDAMYWYRQDPGQGLRLIYYSQIVNDFQKGDIAEGYSVSREKKESFPLTVTSAQKNPTAFYLCASSKVADSYEQYFGPGTRLTVT.

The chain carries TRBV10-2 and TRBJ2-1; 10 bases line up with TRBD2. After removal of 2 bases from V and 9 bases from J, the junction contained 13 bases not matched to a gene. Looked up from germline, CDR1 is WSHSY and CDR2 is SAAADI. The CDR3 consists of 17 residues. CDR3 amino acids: CASSERVGASGGGEQFF. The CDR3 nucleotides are TGCGCCAGCAGTGAGAGGGTAGGGGCTAGCGGGGGCGGTGAGCAGTTCTTC.

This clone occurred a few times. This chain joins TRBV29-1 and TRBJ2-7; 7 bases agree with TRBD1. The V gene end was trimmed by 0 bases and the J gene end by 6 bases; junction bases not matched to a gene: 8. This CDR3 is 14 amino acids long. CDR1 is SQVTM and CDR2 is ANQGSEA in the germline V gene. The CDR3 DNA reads TGCAGCGTTGAAGAATTAGGCAGGGGGAGCGAGCAGTACTTC. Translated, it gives CSVEELGRGSEQYF.

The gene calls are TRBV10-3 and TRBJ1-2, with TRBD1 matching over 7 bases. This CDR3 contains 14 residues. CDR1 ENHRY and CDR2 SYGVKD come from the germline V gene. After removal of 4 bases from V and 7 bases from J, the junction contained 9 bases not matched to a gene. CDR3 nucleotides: TGTGCCATCAGTGCTCAGGGGGGAGAGGGTGGCTACACCTTC. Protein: CAISAQGGEGGYTF.

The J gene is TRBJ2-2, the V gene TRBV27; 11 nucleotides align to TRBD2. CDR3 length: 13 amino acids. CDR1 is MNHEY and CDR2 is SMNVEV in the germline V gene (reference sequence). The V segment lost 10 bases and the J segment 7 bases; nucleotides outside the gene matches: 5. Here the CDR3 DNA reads TGTGCCATTTCGGGGACTAGCGGCGGGGAGCTGTTTTTT. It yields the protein CAISGTSGGELFF.

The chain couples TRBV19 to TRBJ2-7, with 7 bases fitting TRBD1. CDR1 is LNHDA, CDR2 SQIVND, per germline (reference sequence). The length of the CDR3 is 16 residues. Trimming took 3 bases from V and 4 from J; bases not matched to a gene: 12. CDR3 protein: CASSISSSGTAYEQYF. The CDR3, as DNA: TGTGCCAGTAGTATCTCTTCCTCGGGGACAGCTTACGAGCAGTACTTC.

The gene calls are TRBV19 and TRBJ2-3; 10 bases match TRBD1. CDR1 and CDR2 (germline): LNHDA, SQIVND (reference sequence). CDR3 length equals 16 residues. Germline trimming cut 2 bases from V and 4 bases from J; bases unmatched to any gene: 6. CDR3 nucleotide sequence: TGTGCCAGTAGTATATCTCGGACAGGGGGAGCAGATACGCAGTATTTT. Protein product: CASSISRTGGADTQYF.

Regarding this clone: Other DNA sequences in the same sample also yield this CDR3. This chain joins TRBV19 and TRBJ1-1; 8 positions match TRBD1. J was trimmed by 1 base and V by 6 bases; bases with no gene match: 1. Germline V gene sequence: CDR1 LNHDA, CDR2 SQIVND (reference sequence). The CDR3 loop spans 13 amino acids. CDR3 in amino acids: CASRGQGNTEAFF. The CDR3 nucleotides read TGTGCCAGTAGAGGACAGGGGAACACTGAAGCTTTCTTT.

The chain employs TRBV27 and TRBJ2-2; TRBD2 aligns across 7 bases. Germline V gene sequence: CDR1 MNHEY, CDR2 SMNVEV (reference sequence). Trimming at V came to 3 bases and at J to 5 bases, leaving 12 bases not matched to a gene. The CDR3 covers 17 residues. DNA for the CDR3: TGTGCCAGCAGTTTTGGGGGGGGACCACACGTGACCGGGGAGCTGTTTTTT. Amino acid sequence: CASSFGGGPHVTGELFF.

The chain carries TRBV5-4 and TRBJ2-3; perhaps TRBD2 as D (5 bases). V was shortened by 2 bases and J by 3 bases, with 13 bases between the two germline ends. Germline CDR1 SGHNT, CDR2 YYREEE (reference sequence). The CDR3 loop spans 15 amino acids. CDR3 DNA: TGTGCCAGCAGCTTCTACGGACTGGGAACAGATACGCAGTATTTT. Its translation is CASSFYGLGTDTQYF.

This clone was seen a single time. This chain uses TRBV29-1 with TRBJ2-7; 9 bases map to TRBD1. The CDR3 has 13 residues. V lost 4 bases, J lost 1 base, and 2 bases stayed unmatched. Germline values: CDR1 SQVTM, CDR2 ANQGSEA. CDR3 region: CSVGDRASYEQYF. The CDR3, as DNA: TGCAGCGTTGGGGACAGGGCATCCTACGAGCAGTACTTC.

In DNA form, the CDR3 reads TGTGCCAGCAGTTTACCGGGACAGGGCTACGAGCAGTACTTC. It encodes CASSLPGQGYEQYF. V and J are TRBV28 and TRBJ2-7, with 9 bases fitting TRBD1. V gave up 2 bases and J gave up 3 bases; unmatched junction bases: 2. CDR3 size: 14 residues. Germline V lookup: CDR1 MDHEN, CDR2 SYDVKM. Using reference TRBV28 and TRBJ2-7 for the parts outside the CDR3, the full variable domain is DVKVTQSSRYLVKRTGEKVFLECVQDMDHENMFWYRQDPGLGLRLIYFSYDVKMKEKGDIPEGYSVSREKKERFSLILESASTNQTSMYLCASSLPGQGYEQYFGPGTRLTVT.

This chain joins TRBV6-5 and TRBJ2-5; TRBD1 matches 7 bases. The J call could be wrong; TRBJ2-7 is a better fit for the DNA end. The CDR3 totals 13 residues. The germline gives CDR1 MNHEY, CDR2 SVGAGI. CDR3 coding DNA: TGTGCCAGCAGCCAGGGACAGCTTTACGAGCAGTACTTC. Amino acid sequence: CASSQGQLYEQYF.

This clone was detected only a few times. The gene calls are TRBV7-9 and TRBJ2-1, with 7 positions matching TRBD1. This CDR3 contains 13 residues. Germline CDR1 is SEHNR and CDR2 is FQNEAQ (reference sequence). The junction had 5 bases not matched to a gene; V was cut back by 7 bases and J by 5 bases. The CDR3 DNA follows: TGTGCCAGCAAGGGACAGAGTAACAATGAGCAGTTCTTC. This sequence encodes CASKGQSNNEQFF.

CDR3 residues: CASSSPGQGRHDEQFF. The CDR3 DNA sequence: TGCGCCAGCAGTTCTCCGGGACAGGGAAGACACGATGAGCAGTTCTTC. The gene calls are TRBV5-1 and TRBJ2-1; 9 bases align to TRBD1. Germline V lookup: CDR1 SGHRS, CDR2 YFSETQ. This CDR3 is 16 amino acids long. V lost 5 bases and J lost 8; bases outside the gene matches: 14.

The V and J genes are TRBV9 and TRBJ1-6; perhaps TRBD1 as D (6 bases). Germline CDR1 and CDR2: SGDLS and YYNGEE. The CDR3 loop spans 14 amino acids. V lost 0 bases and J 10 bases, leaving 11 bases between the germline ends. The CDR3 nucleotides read TGTGCCAGCAGCGTAGAGGACAGTGGCTCACCCCTCCACTTT. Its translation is CASSVEDSGSPLHF.